These 30 T cell receptor beta chains share one sample of origin, sequenced in a study of early T cells in non-severe SARS-CoV-2 infection. Each CDR3 protein gets one entry after TCRdb re-called the 5' RACE reads with MiXCR. The repertoire holds around 50,000 distinct CDR3 sequences, with 6% to 7% as singletons. Source material: whole blood. These receptors all stem from an adult who was a healthcare worker with PCR-confirmed SARS-CoV-2 infection or an uninfected control (not recorded which).

The chain joins TRBV28 to TRBJ2-2, with 8 bases identical to TRBD1. V was pared by 4 bases and J by 0 bases, with 10 bases of the junction left unmatched. In germline, CDR1 is MDHEN, CDR2 SYDVKM. The CDR3 is 18 amino acids. The CDR3 nucleotides are TGTGCCAGCAGTTCCCCTCCCCGGGACAGGCCGAACACCGGGGAGCTGTTTTTT. This sequence encodes CASSSPPRDRPNTGELFF.

There are many counts of this clonotype. The CDR3 nucleotides are TGCGCCACCCCCCTGGCACCGTATAATTCACCCCTCCACTTT. Amino acid sequence: CATPLAPYNSPLHF. This chain links TRBV23-1 with TRBJ1-6; D uncertain. TRBV23-1 is marked as an open reading frame, function uncertain. The CDR3 contains 14 residues. V was trimmed by 10 bases and J by 4 bases, leaving 14 bases between them.

This clonotype was detected ten times or more. The V call is TRBV30, the J call TRBJ2-3; D could derive from TRBD1 or TRBD2 (6 bases each). The germline V gene encodes CDR1 GTSNPN and CDR2 SVGIG (reference sequence). The V gene lost 8 bases and the J gene lost 4 bases, with 16 bases spanning the gap. The CDR3 is 13 amino acids. This chain's CDR3 is CAIGGGRSDTQYF. CDR3 DNA sequence: TGTGCCATCGGTGGGGGGCGATCAGATACGCAGTATTTT. Full variable domain (rest looked up from reference TRBV30 and TRBJ2-3): SQTIHQWPATLVQPVGSPLSLECTVEGTSNPNLYWYRQAAGRGLQLLFYSVGIGQISSEVPQNLSASRPQDRQFILSSKKLLLSDSGFYLCAIGGGRSDTQYFGPGTRLTVL.

This clonotype was recorded at least ten times. DNA of the CDR3: TGTGCCAGCAGCTCGGCAGGACAGCGCCCCTACGAGCAGTACTTC. Amino acids: CASSSAGQRPYEQYF. The chain uses TRBV7-2 and TRBJ2-7, with D maybe TRBD1 (6 bases). This CDR3 comprises 15 residues. V lost 4 bases and J 2 bases, leaving 15 bases between the germline ends. CDR1 is SGHTA, CDR2 FQGNSA, per germline.

This clonotype came up many times. CDR3 protein: CASSDRTGSWETQYF. The CDR3 DNA sequence: TGCGCCAGCAGTGATCGGACAGGTTCTTGGGAGACCCAGTACTTC. The chain recombines TRBV10-1 with TRBJ2-5; 7 bases fit TRBD1. Looked up from germline, CDR1 is WNHNN and CDR2 is SYGVQD (reference sequence). The CDR3 loop spans 15 amino acids. V dropped 3 bases and J dropped 5; count of bases not matched to a gene: 9.

V gene TRBV11-3 combines with J gene TRBJ1-1; tentatively, D is TRBD1 (5 bases). Germline V gene data show CDR1 as SGHNT and CDR2 as YENEEA. Trimming shortened V by 1 base and J by 3 bases, and 9 bases separated the two germline ends. The CDR3 is 14 residues long. The CDR3: CASSLGRGDTEAFF. CDR3 bases: TGTGCCAGCAGCTTAGGACGGGGGGACACTGAAGCTTTCTTT.

The chain joins TRBV15 to TRBJ1-5; 11 positions match TRBD1. Germline V gene lookup returns CDR1 LNHNV and CDR2 YYDKDF (reference sequence). The CDR3 runs to 17 residues. With V trimmed by 3 bases and J by 7 bases, 11 bases remained unmatched. The CDR3 spells CATSRGGQGAVMQPQHF. CDR3 coding DNA: TGTGCCACCAGCAGGGGTGGACAGGGGGCAGTTATGCAGCCCCAGCATTTT.

This clonotype was detected many times. The chain employs TRBV28 and TRBJ2-4; D perhaps matches TRBD2 (5 bases). Deletions cut 3 bases from V and 15 bases from J, with 12 bases between. This CDR3 is built from 11 residues. Germline assignment: CDR1 MDHEN and CDR2 SYDVKM. CDR3 protein: CASSFGRGRYF. For the CDR3, the DNA is TGTGCCAGCAGTTTCGGTAGAGGGAGGTACTTC. The whole variable domain, filled in from reference TRBV28 and TRBJ2-4, reads DVKVTQSSRYLVKRTGEKVFLECVQDMDHENMFWYRQDPGLGLRLIYFSYDVKMKEKGDIPEGYSVSREKKERFSLILESASTNQTSMYLCASSFGRGRYFGAGTRLSVL.

The gene calls are TRBV4-3 and TRBJ2-2, with TRBD2 as a possible D gene (6 bases). The CDR3 runs to 21 residues. V was pared by 0 bases and J by 6 bases, with 29 bases between. Germline-derived CDR1 and CDR2 are LGHNA and YSLEER. The CDR3 region has the DNA TGCGCCAGCAGCCAAGATTTTAAGGCATCTTTAAGCGGGCGGGGTCCCGGGGAGCTGTTTTTT. It codes for CASSQDFKASLSGRGPGELFF.

This clonotype was observed many times. The genes are TRBV20-1 and TRBJ2-1; a possible D gene is TRBD2 (5 bases). CDR3 length: 15 amino acids. Germline lookup yields CDR1 DFQATT and CDR2 SNEGSKA (reference sequence). Between the trimmed V and J ends, which lost 6 bases and 0 bases, there was a span of 15 bases. CDR3 sequence reads: CSAPRTGSSYNEQFF. In DNA, the CDR3 is TGCAGTGCCCCCAGGACTGGCAGCTCCTACAATGAGCAGTTCTTC.

This clonotype came up many times. The J gene is TRBJ2-1, the V gene TRBV20-1, with D hard to call. Trimming shortened V by 0 bases and J by 0 bases, and 6 bases separated the two germline ends. Germline values: CDR1 DFQATT, CDR2 SNEGSKA (reference sequence). This CDR3 has 14 amino acids. The CDR3 bases are TGCAGTGCTAGAGATCCTAGCTCCTACAATGAGCAGTTCTTC. As protein: CSARDPSSYNEQFF.

This clonotype was counted many times. Written as DNA, the CDR3 is TGTGCCAGCAGCTACGGGGGAGCGGTAGATACGCAGTATTTT. Amino acids: CASSYGGAVDTQYF. The rearrangement joins TRBV11-3 to TRBJ2-3; D possibly corresponds to TRBD2 (6 bases). Trimming shortened V by 4 bases and J by 5 bases, and 13 bases separated the two germline ends. Germline loops: CDR1 SGHNT, CDR2 YENEEA. The CDR3 is 14 residues long.

This clonotype showed up many times. The rearrangement links TRBV20-1 to TRBJ2-7; 9 bases line up with TRBD1. Trimming at V came to 1 base and at J to 5 bases, leaving 15 bases not matched to a gene. The CDR3 is 17 amino acids. Germline CDR1 and CDR2: DFQATT and SNEGSKA (reference sequence). CDR3 DNA: TGCAGTGCTAGAGGCCCCAACCCAAGGGACAGGGCTCACGAGCAGTACTTC. It yields the protein CSARGPNPRDRAHEQYF.

This clonotype was seen only a few times. The rearrangement links TRBV28 to TRBJ2-7; 8 nucleotides agree with TRBD2. The CDR3 is 15 residues long. Germline CDR1 reads MDHEN; CDR2 reads SYDVKM. With 5 bases clipped from V and 1 base from J, the junction kept 7 bases outside the gene matches. Here the CDR3 reads CASSPSGGASYEQYF. The CDR3 region has the DNA TGTGCCAGCAGTCCGAGCGGGGGCGCTTCCTACGAGCAGTACTTC.

This clonotype was observed a handful of times. J is TRBJ1-1 and V is TRBV5-1; the D is unclear. The CDR3 consists of 14 residues. The germline V gene encodes CDR1 SGHRS and CDR2 YFSETQ. With 2 bases removed from V and 1 base from J, the gap between germline ends came to 9 bases. The CDR3 coding sequence is TGCGCCAGCAGCTTCGCCAGCCGGAACACTGAAGCTTTCTTT. It encodes CASSFASRNTEAFF.

This clonotype was counted at least ten times. The chain recombines TRBV13 with TRBJ1-6; D unresolved. V was cut by 1 base and J by 3 bases, with 7 bases left in between. The CDR3 is 15 amino acids. Germline V gene lookup returns CDR1 PRHDT and CDR2 FYEKMQ (reference sequence). Written as DNA, the CDR3 is TGTGCCAGCAGCTTAGAGCGGAACTATAATTCACCCCTCCACTTT. Translated: CASSLERNYNSPLHF.

This clonotype showed up many times. The rearrangement links TRBV12-3 or TRBV12-4 to TRBJ1-6; tentative D call: TRBD1 (6 bases). Trimming took off 7 bases at V and 6 bases at J, with 19 bases between the two ends. The CDR3 contains 16 residues. The CDR3 DNA reads TGTGCCAGCAAAGATGGGGGGCGCTTAAGTAATTCACCCCTCCACTTT. Protein sequence: CASKDGGRLSNSPLHF.

This clonotype has a count of ten or more. The chain is built from TRBV11-3 and TRBJ2-3, with 8 positions matching TRBD1. This CDR3 region has 17 residues. Trimming at V came to 4 bases and at J to 2 bases, leaving 11 bases not matched to a gene. From germline, CDR1 is SGHNT and CDR2 YENEEA. The CDR3 region is CASSSGTGPANTDTQYF. In DNA form, the CDR3 reads TGTGCCAGCAGCTCAGGGACAGGCCCAGCCAACACAGATACGCAGTATTTT.

Ten or more counts support this clonotype. The DNA for the CDR3 is TGTGCCACCAGCGTGGCCGGGGACAACACCGGGGAGCTGTTTTTT. Amino acids: CATSVAGDNTGELFF. The V call is TRBV15, the J call TRBJ2-2, with D perhaps being TRBD1 or TRBD2 (5 bases each). Germline V gene lookup returns CDR1 LNHNV and CDR2 YYDKDF (reference sequence). This CDR3 is built from 15 residues. V shed 5 bases and J shed 2 bases, with 12 bases lying between them.

This clonotype has ten or more counts. V gene TRBV11-2 combines with J gene TRBJ1-1; 9 nucleotides line up with TRBD1. CDR3 length equals 13 residues. The germline V gene encodes CDR1 SGHAT and CDR2 FQNNGV. The V and J ends lost 3 bases and 5 bases, in that order; junction bases with no gene match: 1. The CDR3 DNA is TGTGCCAGCAGCTTCGACAGGGGGACTGAAGCTTTCTTT. This gives the protein CASSFDRGTEAFF.

This clonotype was detected ten times or more. The chain employs TRBV20-1 and TRBJ2-7, with 8 nucleotides matching TRBD1. The trim removed 6 bases at V and 2 bases at J, leaving 18 bases unmatched. The V gene's germline CDR1 is DFQATT and CDR2 SNEGSKA (reference sequence). The CDR3 runs to 17 residues. DNA for the CDR3: TGCAGTGCCCCGTCGACAGGGGACCCCAAAGGCACCTACGAGCAGTACTTC. This encodes CSAPSTGDPKGTYEQYF.

This sequence joins TRBV30 and TRBJ1-1, with TRBD1 matching over 7 bases. CDR1 and CDR2 from the germline V gene are GTSNPN and SVGIG (reference sequence). The CDR3 is 11 amino acids. The V and J ends lost 0 bases and 11 bases, in that order; junction bases with no gene match: 3. The DNA of the CDR3 is TGTGCCTGGAGTGTACAGGGGAGGGCTTTCTTT. It codes for CAWSVQGRAFF.

This clonotype was recorded at least ten times. V gene TRBV12-3 or TRBV12-4 combines with J gene TRBJ1-5, with 8 bases identical to TRBD1. The CDR3 spans 15 residues. V shed 5 bases, J shed 0 bases, and the junction held 3 bases outside the gene matches. CDR3 sequence (DNA): TGTGCCAGCAGTCCTACAGGGGGTAGCAATCAGCCCCAGCATTTT. Protein sequence: CASSPTGGSNQPQHF.

The V and J genes are TRBV2 and TRBJ2-5, with D tentatively TRBD2 (6 bases). The CDR3 has 12 residues. Germline V gene sequence: CDR1 SNHLY, CDR2 FYNNEI. The V and J ends lost 10 bases and 4 bases respectively, with 13 bases between them. In nucleotides, the CDR3 is TGTGCCATTGCGGGGAATCCAGAGACCCAGTACTTC. It encodes CAIAGNPETQYF.

This clonotype was observed a handful of times. The chain employs TRBV6-5 and TRBJ2-1; D uncertain. The CDR3 loop spans 12 amino acids. Germline loops: CDR1 MNHEY, CDR2 SVGAGI. Trimming stripped 5 bases from V and 10 bases from J, with 12 bases between. DNA of the CDR3: TGTGCCAGCAGTAGATACAGCTTCGAGCAGTTCTTC. This gives the protein CASSRYSFEQFF.

Many counts were recorded for this clonotype. The rearrangement uses TRBV6-1 and TRBJ1-1; D uncertain. CDR1 is MNHNS and CDR2 is SASEGT in the germline V gene. This CDR3 region has 13 residues. V lost 6 bases, J lost 1 base, and 9 bases lay in between. The CDR3 is CASRAEWNTEAFF. CDR3 nucleotides: TGTGCCAGCAGGGCAGAGTGGAACACTGAAGCTTTCTTT.

This clonotype has just one count. The J gene is TRBJ2-3, the V gene TRBV7-2; TRBD1 agrees at 12 bases. J was trimmed by 6 bases and V by 3 bases; bases with no gene match: 7. The CDR3 has 16 amino acids. CDR1 is SGHTA, CDR2 FQGNSA, per germline. Here the CDR3 reads CASSLGTGGSGDTQYF. CDR3 nucleotides: TGTGCCAGCAGCTTGGGGACAGGGGGCTCCGGGGATACGCAGTATTTT.

CDR3 sequence (DNA): TGTGCCAGCAGTTACCCGACAGGGGCCCCACCCCTCCACTTT. As protein: CASSYPTGAPPLHF. The chain recombines TRBV6-6 with TRBJ1-6, with TRBD1 identical over 8 bases. In germline, CDR1 is MNHNY, CDR2 SVGAGI (reference sequence). The CDR3 is made up of 14 amino acids. Unmatched junction bases numbered 5, after V lost 2 bases and J lost 11 bases.

This clonotype was recorded a few times. The CDR3 nucleotides are TGTGCCAGCTCACCGGCGGGACAGGGTAGCACCGGGGAGCTGTTTTTT. Translated: CASSPAGQGSTGELFF. The chain carries TRBV18 and TRBJ2-2, with 9 bases lining up with TRBD1. The CDR3 sequence is 16 residues long. CDR1 and CDR2 (germline): KGHSH, LQKENI. With V trimmed by 3 bases and J by 4 bases, 6 bases remained unmatched.

The chain carries TRBV30 and TRBJ2-5, with 10 bases aligning to TRBD1. Germline V gene sequence: CDR1 GTSNPN, CDR2 SVGIG (reference sequence). Trimming at V came to 1 base and at J to 4 bases, leaving 6 bases not matched to a gene. CDR3 size: 15 residues. CDR3 sequence reads: CAWSAWDRGTETQYF. For the CDR3, the DNA is TGTGCCTGGAGTGCTTGGGACAGGGGTACAGAGACCCAGTACTTC.